One TCR beta chain is described in this entry. This sample stems from a study of cytomegalovirus exposure and HLA in healthy donors. Donors had nominal health at sampling but likely had unrecorded immune exposures. This PCR relied on a set of 60 Vbeta primers and 13 Jbeta primers. Libraries were prepared by immunoSEQ multiplex PCR; TCRdb keeps only in-frame clonotypes and omits some of them. The repertoire consists of 130,000 to 150,000 clones, with 80% to 90% occurring once and the leading ten covering about 4.1%. With 2 bases clipped from V and 0 bases from J, the junction kept 7 bases outside the gene matches. The CDR3 contains 18 residues. Germline V lookup: CDR1 MDHEN, CDR2 SYDVKM.

Material for sequencing was PBMCs. The chain employs TRBV28 and TRBJ2-6, with TRBD1 identical over 7 bases. The receptor's source is a woman between 35 and 50 years old in good health and CMV-seropositive. The chain's CDR3 is CASSLVEGASSGANVLTF. In nucleotides, the CDR3 is TGTGCCAGCAGTTTAGTCGAGGGGGCGTCCTCTGGGGCCAACGTCCTGACTTTC.